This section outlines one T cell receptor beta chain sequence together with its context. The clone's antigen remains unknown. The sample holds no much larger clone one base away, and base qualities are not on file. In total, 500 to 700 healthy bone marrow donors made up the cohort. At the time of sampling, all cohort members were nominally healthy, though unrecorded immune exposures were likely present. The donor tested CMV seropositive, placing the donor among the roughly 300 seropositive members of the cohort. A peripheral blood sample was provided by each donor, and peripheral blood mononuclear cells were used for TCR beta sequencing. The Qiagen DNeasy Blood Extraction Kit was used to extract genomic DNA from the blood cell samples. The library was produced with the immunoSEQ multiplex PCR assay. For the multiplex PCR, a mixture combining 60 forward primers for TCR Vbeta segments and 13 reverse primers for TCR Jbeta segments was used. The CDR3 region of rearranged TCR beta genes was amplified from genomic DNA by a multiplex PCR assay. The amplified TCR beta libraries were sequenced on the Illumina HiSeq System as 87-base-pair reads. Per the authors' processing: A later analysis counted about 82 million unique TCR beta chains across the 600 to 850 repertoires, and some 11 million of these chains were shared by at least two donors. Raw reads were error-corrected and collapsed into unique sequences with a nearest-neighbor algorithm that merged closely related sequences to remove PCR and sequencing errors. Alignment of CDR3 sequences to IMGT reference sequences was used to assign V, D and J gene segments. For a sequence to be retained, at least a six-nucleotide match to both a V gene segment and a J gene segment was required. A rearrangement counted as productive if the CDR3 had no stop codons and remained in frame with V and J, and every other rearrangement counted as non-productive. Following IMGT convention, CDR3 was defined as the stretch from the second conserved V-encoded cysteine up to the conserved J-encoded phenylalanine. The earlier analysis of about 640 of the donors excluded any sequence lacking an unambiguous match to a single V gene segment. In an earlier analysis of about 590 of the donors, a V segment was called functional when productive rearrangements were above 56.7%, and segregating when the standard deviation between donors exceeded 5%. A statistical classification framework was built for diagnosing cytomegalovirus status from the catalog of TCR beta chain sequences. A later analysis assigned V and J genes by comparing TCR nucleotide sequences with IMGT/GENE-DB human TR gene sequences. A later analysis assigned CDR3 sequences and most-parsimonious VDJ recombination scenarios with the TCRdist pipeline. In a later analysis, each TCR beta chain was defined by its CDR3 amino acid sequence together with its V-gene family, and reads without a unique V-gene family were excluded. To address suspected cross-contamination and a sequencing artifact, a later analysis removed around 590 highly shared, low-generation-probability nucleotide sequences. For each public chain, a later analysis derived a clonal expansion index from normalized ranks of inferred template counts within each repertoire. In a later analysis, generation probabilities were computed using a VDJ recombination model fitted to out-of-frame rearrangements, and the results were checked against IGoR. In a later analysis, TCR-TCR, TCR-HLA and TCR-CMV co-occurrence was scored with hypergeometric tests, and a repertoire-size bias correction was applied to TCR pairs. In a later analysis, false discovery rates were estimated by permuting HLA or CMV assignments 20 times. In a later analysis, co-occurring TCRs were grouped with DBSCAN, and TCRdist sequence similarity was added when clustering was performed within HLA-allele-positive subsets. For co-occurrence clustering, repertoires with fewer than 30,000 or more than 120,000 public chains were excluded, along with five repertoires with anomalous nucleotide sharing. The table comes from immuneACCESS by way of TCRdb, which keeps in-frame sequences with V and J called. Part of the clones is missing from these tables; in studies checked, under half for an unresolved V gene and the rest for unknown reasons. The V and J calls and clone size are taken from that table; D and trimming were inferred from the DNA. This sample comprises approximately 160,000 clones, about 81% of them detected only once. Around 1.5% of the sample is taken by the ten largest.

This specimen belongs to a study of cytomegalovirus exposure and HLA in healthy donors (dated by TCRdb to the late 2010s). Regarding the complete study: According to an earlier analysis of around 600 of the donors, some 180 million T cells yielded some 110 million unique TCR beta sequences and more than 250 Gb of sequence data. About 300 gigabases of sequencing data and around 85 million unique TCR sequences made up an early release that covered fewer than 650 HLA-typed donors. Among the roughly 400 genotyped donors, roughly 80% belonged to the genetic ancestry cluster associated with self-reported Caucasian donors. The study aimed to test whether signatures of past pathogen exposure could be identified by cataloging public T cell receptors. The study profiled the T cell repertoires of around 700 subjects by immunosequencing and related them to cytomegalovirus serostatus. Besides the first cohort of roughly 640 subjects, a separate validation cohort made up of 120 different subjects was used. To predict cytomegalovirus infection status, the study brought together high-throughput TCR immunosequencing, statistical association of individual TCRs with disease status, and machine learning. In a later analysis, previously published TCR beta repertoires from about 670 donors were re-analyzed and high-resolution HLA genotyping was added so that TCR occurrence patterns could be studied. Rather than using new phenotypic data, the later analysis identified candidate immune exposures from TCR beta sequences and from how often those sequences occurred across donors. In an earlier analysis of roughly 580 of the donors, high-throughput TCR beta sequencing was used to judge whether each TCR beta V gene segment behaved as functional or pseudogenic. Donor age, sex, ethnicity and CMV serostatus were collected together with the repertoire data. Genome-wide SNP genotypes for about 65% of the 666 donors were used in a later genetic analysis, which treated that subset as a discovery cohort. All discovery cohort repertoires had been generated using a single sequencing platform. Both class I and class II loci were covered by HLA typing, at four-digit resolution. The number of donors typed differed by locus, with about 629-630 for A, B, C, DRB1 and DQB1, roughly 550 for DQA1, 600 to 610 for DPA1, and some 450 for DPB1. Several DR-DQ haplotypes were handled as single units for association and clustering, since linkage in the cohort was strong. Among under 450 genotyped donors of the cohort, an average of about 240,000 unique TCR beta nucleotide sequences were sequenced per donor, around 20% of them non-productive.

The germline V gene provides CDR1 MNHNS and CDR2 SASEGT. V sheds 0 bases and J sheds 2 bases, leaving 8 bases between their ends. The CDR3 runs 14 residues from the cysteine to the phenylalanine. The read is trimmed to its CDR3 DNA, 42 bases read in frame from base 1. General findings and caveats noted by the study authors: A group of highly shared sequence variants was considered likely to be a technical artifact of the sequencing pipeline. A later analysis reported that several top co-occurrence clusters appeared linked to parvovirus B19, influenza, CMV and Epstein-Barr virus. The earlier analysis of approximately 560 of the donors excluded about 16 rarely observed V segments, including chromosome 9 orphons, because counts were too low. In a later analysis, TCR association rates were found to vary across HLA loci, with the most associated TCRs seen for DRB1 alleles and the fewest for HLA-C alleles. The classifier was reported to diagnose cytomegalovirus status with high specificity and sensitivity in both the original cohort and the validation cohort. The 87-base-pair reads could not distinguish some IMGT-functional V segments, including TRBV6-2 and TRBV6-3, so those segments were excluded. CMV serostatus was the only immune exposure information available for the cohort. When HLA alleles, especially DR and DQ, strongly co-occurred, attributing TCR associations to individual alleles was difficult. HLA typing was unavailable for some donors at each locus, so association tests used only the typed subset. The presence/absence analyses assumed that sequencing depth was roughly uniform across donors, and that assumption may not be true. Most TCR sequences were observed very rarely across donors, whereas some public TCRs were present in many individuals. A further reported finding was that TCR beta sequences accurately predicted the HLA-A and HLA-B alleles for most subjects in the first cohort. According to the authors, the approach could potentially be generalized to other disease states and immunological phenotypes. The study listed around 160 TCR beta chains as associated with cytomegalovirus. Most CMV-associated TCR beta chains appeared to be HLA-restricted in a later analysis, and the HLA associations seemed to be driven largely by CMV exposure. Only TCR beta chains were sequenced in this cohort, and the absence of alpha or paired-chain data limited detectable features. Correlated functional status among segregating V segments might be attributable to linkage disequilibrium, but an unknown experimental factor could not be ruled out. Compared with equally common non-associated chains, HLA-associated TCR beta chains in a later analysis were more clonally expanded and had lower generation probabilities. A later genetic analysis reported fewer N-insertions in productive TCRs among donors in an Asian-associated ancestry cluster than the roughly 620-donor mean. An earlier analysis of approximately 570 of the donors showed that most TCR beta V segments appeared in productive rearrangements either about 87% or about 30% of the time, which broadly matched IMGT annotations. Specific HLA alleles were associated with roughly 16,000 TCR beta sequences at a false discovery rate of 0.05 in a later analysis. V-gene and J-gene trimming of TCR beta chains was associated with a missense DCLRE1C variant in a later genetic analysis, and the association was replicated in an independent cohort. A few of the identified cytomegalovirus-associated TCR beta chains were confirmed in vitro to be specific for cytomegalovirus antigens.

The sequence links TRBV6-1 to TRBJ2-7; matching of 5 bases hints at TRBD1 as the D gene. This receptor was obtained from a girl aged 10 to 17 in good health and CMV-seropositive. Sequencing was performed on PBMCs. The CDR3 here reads CASSEAGRAYEQYF. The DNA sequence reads TGTGCCAGCAGTGAAGCCGGCAGGGCCTACGAGCAGTACTTC.